Listed below are T cell receptor beta chains from one sample, sequenced in a study of blood T cell repertoires in COVID-19. Sequencing was performed with immunoSEQ multiplex PCR; in TCRdb, only in-frame clones are kept and a portion is missing. This sample yields approximately 180,000 clones, of which 75% to 90% are seen a single time; under 8% belongs to the top ten. The material sequenced was PBMCs or T cells enriched from blood (not recorded which). The receptors shown here come from a man aged 40-55 years who had recovered from COVID-19. Each CDR3 is given with its conserved first and last residue. D genes are given only for firm matches. Rows give clone size only sometimes, using once, few, many, or a class for an expanded clone.

clone_size j_call d_call v_call cdr3_aa cdr3_nt
few TRBJ2-7 NA TRBV24-1 CATSDSYNEQYF TGTGCCACCAGTGATTCTTACAACGAGCAGTACTTC
NA TRBJ1-2 NA TRBV14 CASSPSGTYGYTF TGTGCCAGCAGCCCCTCGGGGACTTATGGCTACACCTTC
NA TRBJ1-2 NA TRBV6-6 CASSYSIGGSYGYTF TGTGCCAGCAGTTACTCGATCGGGGGATCCTATGGCTACACCTTC
once TRBJ1-1 NA TRBV5-1 CASSLGRGTTEAFF TGCGCCAGCAGCTTGGGACGGGGTACCACTGAAGCTTTCTTT
NA TRBJ1-2 NA TRBV6-2/TRBV6-3 CASSYSAGGYGYTF TGTGCCAGCAGTTATTCGGCAGGTGGCTATGGCTACACCTTC
NA TRBJ1-1 TRBD1 TRBV28 CASSLPGQGATEAFF TGTGCCAGCAGTTTACCGGGACAGGGGGCGACTGAAGCTTTCTTT
NA TRBJ1-6 NA TRBV27 CASSLVRENSPLHF TGTGCCAGCAGTTTAGTACGGGAAAATTCACCCCTCCACTTT
once TRBJ2-5 NA TRBV28 CASSPSLGGAETQYF TGTGCCAGCAGTCCCTCCTTGGGGGGTGCGGAGACCCAGTACTTC
NA TRBJ1-1 NA TRBV18 CASSLGRDLTEAFF TGTGCCAGCTCACTGGGGCGGGACCTCACTGAAGCTTTCTTT
NA TRBJ1-4 NA TRBV4-1 CASSHSGFSTNEKLFF TGCGCCAGCAGTCACTCAGGGTTCTCAACTAATGAAAAACTGTTTTTT
NA TRBJ2-5 NA TRBV6-5 CASSYSDGVGETQYF TGTGCCAGCAGTTACTCGGACGGGGTGGGGGAGACCCAGTACTTC
NA TRBJ2-7 NA TRBV29-1 CSVETPYEQYF TGCAGCGTTGAAACACCCTACGAGCAGTACTTC
NA TRBJ1-1 NA TRBV19 CASSGFLGGDSEAFF TGTGCCAGTAGTGGCTTTCTTGGTGGGGACTCTGAAGCTTTCTTT
NA TRBJ2-1 NA TRBV10-1 CASSGTYNEQFF TGCGCCAGCAGCGGGACTTACAATGAGCAGTTCTTC
NA TRBJ2-3 NA TRBV5-1 CASSQGGYTDTQYF TGCGCCAGCAGCCAGGGGGGTTACACAGATACGCAGTATTTT
once TRBJ1-1 TRBD1 TRBV18 CASSTGGLTEAFF TGTGCCAGCTCTACAGGGGGGCTCACTGAAGCTTTCTTT
NA TRBJ1-1 NA TRBV28 CASSESLVGEAFF TGTGCCAGCAGTGAATCGCTAGTAGGTGAAGCTTTCTTT
NA TRBJ1-2 NA TRBV19 CASSPARQARYGYTF TGTGCCAGTAGTCCGGCCCGACAGGCTCGGTATGGCTACACCTTC
NA TRBJ1-5 NA TRBV27 CASSTQGLSNQPQHF TGTGCCAGCAGTACCCAGGGTCTTAGCAATCAGCCCCAGCATTTT
NA TRBJ2-2 TRBD2 TRBV5-1 CASSVRLAGASNTGELFF TGCGCCAGCAGCGTCCGACTAGCGGGGGCTTCGAACACCGGGGAGCTGTTTTTT
NA TRBJ2-2 TRBD2 TRBV5-1 CASSLTSGRTGELFF TGCGCCAGCAGCTTGACTAGCGGGAGAACCGGGGAGCTGTTTTTT